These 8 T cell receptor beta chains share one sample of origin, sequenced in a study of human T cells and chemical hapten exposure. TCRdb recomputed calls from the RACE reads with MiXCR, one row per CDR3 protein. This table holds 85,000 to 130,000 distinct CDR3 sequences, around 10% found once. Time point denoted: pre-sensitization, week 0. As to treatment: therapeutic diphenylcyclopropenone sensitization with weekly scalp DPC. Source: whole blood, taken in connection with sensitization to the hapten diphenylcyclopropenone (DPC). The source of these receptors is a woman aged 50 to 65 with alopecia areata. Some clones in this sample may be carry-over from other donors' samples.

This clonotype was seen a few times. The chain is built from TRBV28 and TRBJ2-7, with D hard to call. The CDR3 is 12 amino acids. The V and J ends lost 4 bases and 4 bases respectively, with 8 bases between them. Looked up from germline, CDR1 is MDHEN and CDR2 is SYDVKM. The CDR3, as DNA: TGTGCCAGCAGTTCCGACGGATACGAGCAGTACTTC. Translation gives CASSSDGYEQYF.

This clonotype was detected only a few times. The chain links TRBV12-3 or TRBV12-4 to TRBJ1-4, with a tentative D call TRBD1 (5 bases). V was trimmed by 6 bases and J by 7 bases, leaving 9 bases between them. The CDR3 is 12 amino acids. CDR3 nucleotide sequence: TGTGCCAGCAGGGGGGGAGGTGAAAAACTGTTTTTT. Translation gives CASRGGGEKLFF.

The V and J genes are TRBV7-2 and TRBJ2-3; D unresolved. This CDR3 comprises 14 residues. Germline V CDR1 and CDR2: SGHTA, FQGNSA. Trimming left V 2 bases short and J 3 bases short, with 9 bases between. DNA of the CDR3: TGTGCCAGCAGCTTAAGTCTCGGGACAGATACGCAGTATTTT. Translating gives CASSLSLGTDTQYF.

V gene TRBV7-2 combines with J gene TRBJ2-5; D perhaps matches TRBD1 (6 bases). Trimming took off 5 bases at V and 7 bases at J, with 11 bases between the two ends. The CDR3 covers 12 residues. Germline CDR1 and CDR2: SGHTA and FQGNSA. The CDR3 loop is CASSHLGATQYF. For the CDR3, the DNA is TGTGCCAGCAGCCACCTGGGGGCGACCCAGTACTTC.

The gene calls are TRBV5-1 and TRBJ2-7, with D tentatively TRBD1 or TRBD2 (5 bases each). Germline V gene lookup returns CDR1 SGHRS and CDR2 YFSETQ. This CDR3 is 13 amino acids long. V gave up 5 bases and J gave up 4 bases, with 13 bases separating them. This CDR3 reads CASRRDPPYEQYF. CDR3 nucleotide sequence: TGCGCCAGCAGGAGGGACCCACCGTACGAGCAGTACTTC.

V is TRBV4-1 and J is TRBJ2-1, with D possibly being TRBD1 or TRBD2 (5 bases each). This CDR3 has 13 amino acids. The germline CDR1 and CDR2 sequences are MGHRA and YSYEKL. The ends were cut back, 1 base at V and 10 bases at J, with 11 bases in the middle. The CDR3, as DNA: TGCGCCAGCAGCCAAGTCCGGGGCCGGGAGCAGTTCTTC. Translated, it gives CASSQVRGREQFF.

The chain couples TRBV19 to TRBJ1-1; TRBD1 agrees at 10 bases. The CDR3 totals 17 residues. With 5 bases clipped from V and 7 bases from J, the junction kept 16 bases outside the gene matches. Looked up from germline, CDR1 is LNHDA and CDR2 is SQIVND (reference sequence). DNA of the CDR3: TGTGCCAGTAGTCCCATGGGAAGACAGGGGGCCGATGGTGAAGCTTTCTTT. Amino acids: CASSPMGRQGADGEAFF.

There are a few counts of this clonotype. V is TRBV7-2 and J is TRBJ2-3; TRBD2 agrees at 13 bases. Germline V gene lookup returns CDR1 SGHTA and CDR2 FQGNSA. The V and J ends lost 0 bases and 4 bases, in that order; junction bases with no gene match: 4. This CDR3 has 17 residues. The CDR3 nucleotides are TGTGCCAGCAGCTTAGCACTAGCGGGGGGGCCGGCAGATACGCAGTATTTT. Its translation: CASSLALAGGPADTQYF.